Here is one T cell receptor beta chain with its context. V was cut by 5 bases and J by 1 base, with 12 bases left in between. Germline V gives CDR1 KGHDR, CDR2 SFDVKD. CDR3 length: 15 amino acids. The sample belongs to a study of control samples from healthy donors and cancer patients. Libraries were prepared by immunoSEQ multiplex PCR; TCRdb keeps only in-frame clonotypes and omits some of them. The profile shows around 51,000 clones, about 80% of them singletons. The source of this sequence is a man between 65 and 80 years old in good health. Sequencing input: blood. V usage is TRBV24-1 and J usage is TRBJ2-3, with TRBD1 as a possible D gene (6 bases). The CDR3 sequence is CATSAGASGTDTQYF. The CDR3 DNA reads TGTGCCACCAGTGCAGGGGCGAGTGGCACAGATACGCAGTATTTT.